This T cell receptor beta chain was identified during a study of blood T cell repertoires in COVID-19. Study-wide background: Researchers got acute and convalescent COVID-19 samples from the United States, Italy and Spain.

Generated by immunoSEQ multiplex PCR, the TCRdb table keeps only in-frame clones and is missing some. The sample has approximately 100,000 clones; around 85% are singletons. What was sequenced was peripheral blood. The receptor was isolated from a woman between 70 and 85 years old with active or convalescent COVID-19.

CDR3 nucleotides: TGTGCCAGCAGCGAGGCAGGGGGGAAGGGATACGAGCAGTACTTC. The encoded protein is CASSEAGGKGYEQYF. This sequence joins TRBV5-5 and TRBJ2-7, with a possible D match to TRBD1 (7 bases). The V end lost 4 bases, the J end lost 4 bases, and 18 bases lay between the germline ends. The germline V gene has CDR1 SGHKS and CDR2 YYEKEE (reference sequence). This CDR3 spans 15 amino acids.